These 17 T cell receptor beta chains originate from one sample sequenced in a study of CD8 T cells in Susac syndrome. Random hexamers were used to reverse transcribe an amount of about 0.45 to 1 ug RNA. TCRdb reprocessed the immunoSEQ multiplex PCR reads with MiXCR, giving one entry per CDR3 protein. The profile shows 75,000 to 95,000 distinct CDR3 sequences, over 85% of them singletons. Material: CD8+ T cells from PBMCs. Receptors originate from a human donor with Susac syndrome.

The J gene is TRBJ2-1, the V gene TRBV5-4, with D unresolved. V was shortened by 0 bases and J by 3 bases, with 10 bases between the two germline ends. CDR3 length: 15 amino acids. Germline V gene data show CDR1 as SGHNT and CDR2 as YYREEE (reference sequence). CDR3 region: CASSLAWSDYNEQFF. The CDR3 nucleotides are TGTGCCAGCAGCTTGGCCTGGTCCGACTACAATGAGCAGTTCTTC.

The J gene is TRBJ1-5, the V gene TRBV4-1; 7 nucleotides line up with TRBD1. Germline trimming cut 3 bases from V and 1 base from J; bases unmatched to any gene: 3. This CDR3 has 15 residues. Germline V gene data show CDR1 as MGHRA and CDR2 as YSYEKL. The CDR3 DNA reads TGCGCCAGCAGCCACTTGACAGGGAGCAATCAGCCCCAGCATTTT. It yields the protein CASSHLTGSNQPQHF.

This chain links TRBV29-1 with TRBJ1-1; D is perhaps TRBD1 (6 bases). The germline CDR1 and CDR2 sequences are SQVTM and ANQGSEA. This CDR3 region has 14 residues. This CDR3 is CSGTLGGAGTEAFF. As DNA, the CDR3 is TGCAGTGGGACACTGGGGGGCGCGGGGACTGAAGCTTTCTTT.

The J gene is TRBJ1-2, the V gene TRBV2; D is perhaps TRBD1 (5 bases). V shed 2 bases and J shed 8 bases, with 9 bases lying between them. Germline V gene lookup returns CDR1 SNHLY and CDR2 FYNNEI. The CDR3 contains 12 residues. The chain's CDR3 is CASSEQGRGYTF. CDR3 sequence (DNA): TGTGCCAGCAGTGAACAGGGAAGGGGCTACACCTTC.

The genes are TRBV7-9 and TRBJ1-2; 7 bases align to TRBD1. V was pared by 1 base and J by 5 bases, with 4 bases of the junction left unmatched. CDR3 length: 14 residues. Germline V gene sequence: CDR1 SEHNR, CDR2 FQNEAQ (reference sequence). The CDR3 region is CASSLGGTVYGYTF. CDR3 nucleotides: TGTGCCAGCAGCTTAGGCGGGACAGTTTATGGCTACACCTTC.

The chain couples TRBV7-2 to TRBJ2-1; 11 positions agree with TRBD2. CDR1 and CDR2 from the germline V gene are SGHTA and FQGNSA. The CDR3 length is 17 residues. The trim removed 1 base at V and 3 bases at J, leaving 5 bases unmatched. The CDR3 coding sequence is TGTGCCAGCAGCTTAGAGCCCCTAGCGGGGGGCTACAATGAGCAGTTCTTC. It translates to CASSLEPLAGGYNEQFF.

The V gene is TRBV28, the J gene TRBJ1-2, with unresolved D. V lost 3 bases and J 5 bases, leaving 13 bases between the germline ends. Per the germline V gene, CDR1 is MDHEN and CDR2 is SYDVKM. This CDR3 is 14 amino acids long. The CDR3 is CASSFPVELYGYTF. CDR3 nucleotides: TGTGCCAGCAGTTTCCCCGTGGAGCTGTATGGCTACACCTTC.

This chain joins TRBV7-9 and TRBJ1-4, with D possibly TRBD1 on 6 matching bases. The V end was cut by 6 bases, the J end by 0 bases, with 11 bases between. The CDR3 covers 15 residues. Germline V gene lookup returns CDR1 SEHNR and CDR2 FQNEAQ (reference sequence). CDR3 nucleotide sequence: TGTGCCAGCAGTCGGACAGTAACAACTAATGAAAAACTGTTTTTT. Translating gives CASSRTVTTNEKLFF.

The chain combines TRBV6-6 with TRBJ2-3, with 11 bases identical to TRBD2. The trim removed 4 bases at V and 2 bases at J, leaving 5 bases unmatched. The CDR3 consists of 16 residues. Germline V gene lookup returns CDR1 MNHNY and CDR2 SVGAGI (reference sequence). The CDR3 protein is CASSSSTSGITDTQYF. CDR3 sequence (DNA): TGTGCCAGCAGTTCCTCGACTAGCGGGATCACAGATACGCAGTATTTT.

The chain carries TRBV7-9 and TRBJ1-2; TRBD1 matches 11 bases. The CDR3 is 16 amino acids. V was clipped by 4 bases and J by 3 bases; unmatched bases: 7. CDR1 and CDR2 (germline): SEHNR, FQNEAQ (reference sequence). CDR3: CASSSAGQGAYYGYTF. Here the CDR3 DNA reads TGTGCCAGCAGCTCGGCCGGACAGGGGGCCTACTATGGCTACACCTTC.

This chain links TRBV30 with TRBJ2-1; D might be TRBD1 or TRBD2, each matching 6 bases. Germline CDR1 reads GTSNPN; CDR2 reads SVGIG (reference sequence). The CDR3 is 11 amino acids. The germline V and J ends were trimmed by 2 bases and 9 bases, with 8 bases remaining between them. The CDR3 here is CAWSKGGEQFF. The DNA for the CDR3 is TGTGCCTGGAGTAAGGGGGGTGAGCAGTTCTTC.

The chain has TRBV12-3 or TRBV12-4 and TRBJ2-1; a possible D gene is TRBD2 (5 bases). Trimming removed 6 bases at V and 7 bases at J, with 13 bases between. This CDR3 has 13 residues. DNA of the CDR3: TGTGCCAGCAGACCCGGGGTTTTTAATGAGCAGTTCTTC. Encoded protein: CASRPGVFNEQFF.

This chain connects TRBV5-4 to TRBJ2-3; tentatively, D is TRBD1 (6 bases). Trimming removed 3 bases from V and 2 bases from J, with 13 bases in between. This CDR3 is 15 amino acids long. Germline CDR1 and CDR2: SGHNT and YYREEE (reference sequence). This CDR3 reads CASSSGDRYTDTQYF. CDR3 coding DNA: TGTGCCAGCAGCTCCGGAGACAGGTACACAGATACGCAGTATTTT.

This clonotype was observed once. The CDR3 region has the DNA TGTGCCAGCAGTTACCGTCAGACTAACACCGGGGAGCTGTTTTTT. It is translated as CASSYRQTNTGELFF. The rearrangement joins TRBV6-2 or TRBV6-3 to TRBJ2-2; D gene ambiguous. V lost 2 bases to trimming and J lost 2 bases, with 9 bases between them. The length of the CDR3 is 15 residues. CDR1 MNHEY and CDR2 SVGEGT come from the germline V gene.

The chain joins TRBV7-2 to TRBJ2-3, with 8 bases fitting TRBD2. The germline CDR1 and CDR2 sequences are SGHTA and FQGNSA. The CDR3 sequence is 15 residues long. V shed 0 bases and J 4 bases; nucleotides not matched to a gene: 3. Here the CDR3 reads CASSLAPGLADTQYF. In nucleotides, the CDR3 is TGTGCCAGCAGCTTAGCGCCGGGACTAGCAGATACGCAGTATTTT.

The chain joins TRBV19 to TRBJ1-1; D is unclear. Germline-derived CDR1 and CDR2 are LNHDA and SQIVND (reference sequence). The germline V and J ends were trimmed by 8 bases and 4 bases, with 11 bases remaining between them. CDR3 length equals 12 residues. Written as DNA, the CDR3 is TGTGCCAGTGCAGGTCCGGGCACTGAAGCTTTCTTT. Amino acid sequence: CASAGPGTEAFF.

As regards this clonotype: One junction end does not reproduce the germline sequence, and a read error may be involved. The rearrangement joins TRBV6-1 to TRBJ1-5; D ambiguous. CDR3 length: 15 amino acids. Germline CDR1 and CDR2: MNHNS and SASEGT. CDR3 loop: CASTESGDSNQPQHF. The CDR3 nucleotides are TGTGCCAGCACTGAATCGGGAGATAGCAATCAGCCCCAGCATTTT.